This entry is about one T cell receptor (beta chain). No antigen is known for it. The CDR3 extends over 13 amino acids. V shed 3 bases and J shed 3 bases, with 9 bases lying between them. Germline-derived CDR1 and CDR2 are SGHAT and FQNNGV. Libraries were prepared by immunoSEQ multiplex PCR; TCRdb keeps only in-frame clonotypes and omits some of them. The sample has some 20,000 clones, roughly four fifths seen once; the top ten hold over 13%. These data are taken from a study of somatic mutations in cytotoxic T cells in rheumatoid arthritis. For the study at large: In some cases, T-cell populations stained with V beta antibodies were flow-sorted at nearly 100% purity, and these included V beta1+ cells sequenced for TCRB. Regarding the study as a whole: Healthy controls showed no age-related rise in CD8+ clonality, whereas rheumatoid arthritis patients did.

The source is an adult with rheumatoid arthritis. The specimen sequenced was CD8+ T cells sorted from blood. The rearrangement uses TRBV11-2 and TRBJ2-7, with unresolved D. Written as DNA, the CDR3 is TGTGCCAGCAGCTTCGAGTACCGCTACGAGCAGTACTTC. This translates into CASSFEYRYEQYF.